This T cell receptor (beta chain) is drawn from a study of cytomegalovirus exposure and HLA in healthy donors. There are 15 residues in the CDR3. V lost 4 bases, J lost 2 bases, and 14 bases lay in between. The V gene's germline CDR1 is SNHLY and CDR2 FYNNEI. Regarding the study as a whole: Cytomegalovirus association was listed for 150 to 200 TCR beta chains. Within an earlier analysis, most TCR beta V segments proved productive either about 87% or about 30% of the time.

The PCR made use of 60 Vbeta and 13 Jbeta primers. Generated by immunoSEQ multiplex PCR, the TCRdb table keeps only in-frame clones and is missing some. The table shows some 190,000 clones, with around 87% occurring only once. Note on this clone: Its cognate antigen is unknown.

The chain links TRBV2 to TRBJ2-5; weak D call: TRBD1 (5 bases). The sample taken for sequencing was PBMCs. This clonotype was sampled from a woman under 30 in good health and CMV-seronegative. The CDR3 region is CASSGVWTSQETQYF. The CDR3 nucleotides read TGTGCCAGCAGTGGAGTCTGGACATCACAAGAGACCCAGTACTTC.